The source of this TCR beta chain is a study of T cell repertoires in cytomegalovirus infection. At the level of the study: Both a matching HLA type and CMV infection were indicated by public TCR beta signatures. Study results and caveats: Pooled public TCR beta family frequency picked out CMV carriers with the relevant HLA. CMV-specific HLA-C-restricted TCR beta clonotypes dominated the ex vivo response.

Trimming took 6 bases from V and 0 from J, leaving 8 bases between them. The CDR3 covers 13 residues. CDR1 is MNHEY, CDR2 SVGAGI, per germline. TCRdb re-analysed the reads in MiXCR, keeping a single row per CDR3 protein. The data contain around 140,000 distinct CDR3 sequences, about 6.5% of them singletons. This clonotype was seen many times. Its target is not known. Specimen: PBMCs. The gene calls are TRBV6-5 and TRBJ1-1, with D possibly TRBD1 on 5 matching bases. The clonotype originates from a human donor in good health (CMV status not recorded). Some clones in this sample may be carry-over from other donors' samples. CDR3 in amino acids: CASRRQMNTEAFF. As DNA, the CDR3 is TGTGCCAGCAGGCGACAGATGAACACTGAAGCTTTCTTT.